The clone carrying this T cell receptor (beta chain) showed up just a few times. These data belong to a study of blood T cells in healthy people across ages. A second PCR, run for roughly 7 to 11 cycles, used a sample-barcoded 5' primer plus a J-beta primer mix. From each sample, at least 3 million paired-end reads containing CDR3 were obtained. TCRdb re-called the 5' RACE reads with MiXCR, one entry per CDR3 protein. The repertoire has over 600,000 distinct CDR3 sequences, under 25% of them found once; the top ten carry around 3.4%. This CDR3 is 15 amino acids long. The V segment lost 5 bases and the J segment 4 bases; nucleotides outside the gene matches: 2. CDR1 KGHDR and CDR2 SFDVKD come from the germline V gene.

The TCR comes from a man between 65 and 80 years old in good health. This chain connects TRBV24-1 to TRBJ2-7; 15 nucleotides align to TRBD2. Sequencing was carried out using blood. For the CDR3, the DNA is TGTGCCACCAGTGCCGGACTAGCGGGAGGGTACGAGCAGTACTTC. It specifies CATSAGLAGGYEQYF.